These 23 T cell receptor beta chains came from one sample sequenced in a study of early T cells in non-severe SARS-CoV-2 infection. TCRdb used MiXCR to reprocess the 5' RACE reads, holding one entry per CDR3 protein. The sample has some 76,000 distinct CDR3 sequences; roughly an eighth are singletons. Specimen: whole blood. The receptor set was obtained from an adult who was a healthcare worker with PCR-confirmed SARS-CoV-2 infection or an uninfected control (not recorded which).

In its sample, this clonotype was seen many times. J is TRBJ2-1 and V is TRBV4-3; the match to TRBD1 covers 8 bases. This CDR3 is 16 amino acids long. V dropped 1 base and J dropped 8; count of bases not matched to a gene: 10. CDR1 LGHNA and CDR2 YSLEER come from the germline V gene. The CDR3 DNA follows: TGCGCCAGCAGCCAAGGGGTCGGTCAGGGGGCCGATGAGCAGTTCTTC. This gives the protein CASSQGVGQGADEQFF.

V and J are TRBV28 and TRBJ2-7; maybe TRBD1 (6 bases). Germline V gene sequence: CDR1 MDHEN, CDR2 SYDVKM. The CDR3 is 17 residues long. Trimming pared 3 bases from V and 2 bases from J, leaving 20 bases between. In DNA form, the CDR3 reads TGTGCCAGCAGTTTCGTCCTCCACAGGGCTGGAACCTACGAGCAGTACTTC. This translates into CASSFVLHRAGTYEQYF.

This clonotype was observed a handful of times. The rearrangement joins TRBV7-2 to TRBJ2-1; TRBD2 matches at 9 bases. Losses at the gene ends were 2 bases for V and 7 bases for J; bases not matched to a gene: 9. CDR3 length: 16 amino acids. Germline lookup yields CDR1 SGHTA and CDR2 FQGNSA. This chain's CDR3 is CASSLSARGGGNEQFF. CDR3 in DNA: TGTGCCAGCAGCTTATCGGCGCGGGGGGGCGGAAATGAGCAGTTCTTC.

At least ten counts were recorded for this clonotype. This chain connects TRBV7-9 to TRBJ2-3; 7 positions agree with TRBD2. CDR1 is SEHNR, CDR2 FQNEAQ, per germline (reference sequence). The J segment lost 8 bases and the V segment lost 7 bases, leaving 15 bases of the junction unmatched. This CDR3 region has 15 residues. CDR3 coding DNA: TGTGCCAGCATCGTTCCTGGCGGGGGAATCGGTACGCAGTATTTT. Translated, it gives CASIVPGGGIGTQYF.

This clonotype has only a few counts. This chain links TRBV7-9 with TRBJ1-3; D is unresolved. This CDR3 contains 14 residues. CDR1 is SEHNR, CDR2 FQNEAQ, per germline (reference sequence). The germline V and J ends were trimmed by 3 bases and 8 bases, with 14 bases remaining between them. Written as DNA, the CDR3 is TGTGCCAGCAGCTTCAACCTGGCGTCGGACACCATATATTTT. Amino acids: CASSFNLASDTIYF. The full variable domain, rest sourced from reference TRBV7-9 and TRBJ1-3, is DTGVSQNPRHKITKRGQNVTFRCDPISEHNRLYWYRQTLGQGPEFLTYFQNEAQLEKSRLLSDRFSAERPKGSFSTLEIQRTEQGDSAMYLCASSFNLASDTIYFGEGSWLTVV.

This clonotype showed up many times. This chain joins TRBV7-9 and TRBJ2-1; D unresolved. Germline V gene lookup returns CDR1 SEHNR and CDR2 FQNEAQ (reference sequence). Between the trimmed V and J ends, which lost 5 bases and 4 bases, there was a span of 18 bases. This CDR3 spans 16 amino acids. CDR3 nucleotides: TGTGCCAGCAGCCCCTTCTCGGCCTTACGATACAATGAGCAGTTCTTC. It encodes CASSPFSALRYNEQFF.

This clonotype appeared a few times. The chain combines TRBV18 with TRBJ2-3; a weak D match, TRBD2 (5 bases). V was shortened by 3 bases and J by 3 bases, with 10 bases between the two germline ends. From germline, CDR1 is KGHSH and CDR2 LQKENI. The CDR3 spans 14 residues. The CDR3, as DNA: TGTGCCAGCTCACCGACCGGGATGACAGATACGCAGTATTTT. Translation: CASSPTGMTDTQYF.

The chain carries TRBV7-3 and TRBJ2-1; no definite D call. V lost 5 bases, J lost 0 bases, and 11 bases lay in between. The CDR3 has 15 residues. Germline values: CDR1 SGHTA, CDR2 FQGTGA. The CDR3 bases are TGTGCCAGCAGCCCCCGTCACAGCTCCTACAATGAGCAGTTCTTC. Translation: CASSPRHSSYNEQFF.

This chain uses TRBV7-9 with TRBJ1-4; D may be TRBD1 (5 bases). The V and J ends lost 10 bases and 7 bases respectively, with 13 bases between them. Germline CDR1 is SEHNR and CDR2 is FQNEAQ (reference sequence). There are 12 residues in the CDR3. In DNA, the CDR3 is TGTGCCATCGGGGGGGAAGGTGAAAAACTGTTTTTT. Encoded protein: CAIGGEGEKLFF.

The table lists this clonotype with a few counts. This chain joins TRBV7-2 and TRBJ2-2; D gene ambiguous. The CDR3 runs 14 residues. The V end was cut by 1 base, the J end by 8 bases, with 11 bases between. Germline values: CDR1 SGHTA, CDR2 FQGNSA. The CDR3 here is CASSLGLAMGELFF. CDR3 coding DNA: TGTGCCAGCAGCTTAGGATTAGCTATGGGGGAGCTGTTTTTT.

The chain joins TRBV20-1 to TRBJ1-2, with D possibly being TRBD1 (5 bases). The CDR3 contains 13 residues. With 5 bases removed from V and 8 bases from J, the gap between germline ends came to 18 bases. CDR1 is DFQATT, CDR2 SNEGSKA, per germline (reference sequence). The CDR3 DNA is TGCAGTGCTGTCAGGGAGGTAGCGCAGGGCTACACCTTC. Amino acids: CSAVREVAQGYTF.

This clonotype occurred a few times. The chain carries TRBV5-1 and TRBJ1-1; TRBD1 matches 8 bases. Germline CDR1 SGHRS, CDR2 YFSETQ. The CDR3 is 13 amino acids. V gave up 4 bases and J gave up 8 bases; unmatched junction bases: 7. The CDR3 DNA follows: TGCGCCAGCAGCGGGGGGACAGGTGAAGAAGCTTTCTTT. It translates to CASSGGTGEEAFF. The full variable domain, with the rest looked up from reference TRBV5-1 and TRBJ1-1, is KAGVTQTPRYLIKTRGQQVTLSCSPISGHRSVSWYQQTPGQGLQFLFEYFSETQRNKGNFPGRFSGRQFSNSRSEMNVSTLELGDSALYLCASSGGTGEEAFFGQGTRLTVV.

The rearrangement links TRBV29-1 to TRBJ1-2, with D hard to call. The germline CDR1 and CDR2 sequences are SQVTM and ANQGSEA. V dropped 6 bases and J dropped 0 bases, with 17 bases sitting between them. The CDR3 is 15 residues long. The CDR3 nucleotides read TGCAGCGTGGGCCCGAGCAGCTCAACTAACTATGGCTACACCTTC. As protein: CSVGPSSSTNYGYTF. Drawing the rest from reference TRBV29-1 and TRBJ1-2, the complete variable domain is SAVISQKPSRDICQRGTSLTIQCQVDSQVTMMFWYRQQPGQSLTLIATANQGSEATYESGFVIDKFPISRPNLTFSTLTVSNMSPEDSSIYLCSVGPSSSTNYGYTFGSGTRLTVV.

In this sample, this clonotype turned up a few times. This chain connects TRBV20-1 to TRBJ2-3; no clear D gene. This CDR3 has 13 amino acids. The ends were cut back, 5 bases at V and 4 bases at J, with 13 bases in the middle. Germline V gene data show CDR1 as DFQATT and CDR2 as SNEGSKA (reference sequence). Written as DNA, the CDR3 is TGCAGTGCTCAATCTACCCGGGCAGATACGCAGTATTTT. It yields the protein CSAQSTRADTQYF.

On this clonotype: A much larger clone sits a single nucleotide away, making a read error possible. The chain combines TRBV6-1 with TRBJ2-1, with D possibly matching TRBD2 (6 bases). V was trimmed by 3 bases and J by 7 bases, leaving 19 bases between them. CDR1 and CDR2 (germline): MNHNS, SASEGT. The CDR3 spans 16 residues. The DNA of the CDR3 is TGTGCCAGCAGTGAGGTTCTCCTAGCGTGGCCTAATGAGCAGTTCTTC. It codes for CASSEVLLAWPNEQFF.

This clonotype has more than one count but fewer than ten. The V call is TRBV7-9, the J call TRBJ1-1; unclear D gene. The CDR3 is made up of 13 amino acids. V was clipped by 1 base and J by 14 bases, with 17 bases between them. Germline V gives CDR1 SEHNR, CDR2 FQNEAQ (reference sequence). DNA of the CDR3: TGTGCCAGCAGCTTAGTAAGCGGGGTTCAGTCGTTCTTT. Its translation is CASSLVSGVQSFF.

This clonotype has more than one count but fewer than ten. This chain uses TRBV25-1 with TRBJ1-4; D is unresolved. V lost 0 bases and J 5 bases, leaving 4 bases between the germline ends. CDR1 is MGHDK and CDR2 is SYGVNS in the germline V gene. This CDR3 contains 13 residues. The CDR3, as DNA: TGTGCCAGCAGTGAATACCCCAATGAAAAACTGTTTTTT. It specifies CASSEYPNEKLFF.

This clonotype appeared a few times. In DNA, the CDR3 is TGTGCCAGCGGTGGGGACAGAAGAAACACCATATATTTT. Translated: CASGGDRRNTIYF. The genes are TRBV18 and TRBJ1-3; the match to TRBD1 covers 7 bases. Looked up from germline, CDR1 is KGHSH and CDR2 is LQKENI. The V and J ends lost 8 bases and 5 bases, in that order; junction bases with no gene match: 6. The CDR3 extends over 13 amino acids.

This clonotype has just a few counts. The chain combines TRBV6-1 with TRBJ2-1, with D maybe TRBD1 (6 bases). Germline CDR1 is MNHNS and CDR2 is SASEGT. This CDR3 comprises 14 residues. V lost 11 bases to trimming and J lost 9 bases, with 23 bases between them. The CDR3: CAGETGTLTGEQFF. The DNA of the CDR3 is TGTGCCGGGGAAACAGGGACGCTGACCGGTGAGCAGTTCTTC.

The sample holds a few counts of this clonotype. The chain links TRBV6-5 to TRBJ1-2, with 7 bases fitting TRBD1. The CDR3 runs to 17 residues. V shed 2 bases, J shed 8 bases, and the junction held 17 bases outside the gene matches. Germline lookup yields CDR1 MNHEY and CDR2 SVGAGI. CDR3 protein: CASSYLWYRQGPRGYTF. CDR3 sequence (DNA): TGTGCCAGCAGTTACCTCTGGTACCGACAGGGCCCGCGAGGCTACACCTTC.

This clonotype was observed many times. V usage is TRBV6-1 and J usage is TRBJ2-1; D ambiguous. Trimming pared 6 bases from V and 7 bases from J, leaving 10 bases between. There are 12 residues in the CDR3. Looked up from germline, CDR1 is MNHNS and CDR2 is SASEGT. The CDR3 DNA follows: TGTGCCAGCAGCACTGGGTTTAATGAGCAGTTCTTC. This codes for CASSTGFNEQFF.

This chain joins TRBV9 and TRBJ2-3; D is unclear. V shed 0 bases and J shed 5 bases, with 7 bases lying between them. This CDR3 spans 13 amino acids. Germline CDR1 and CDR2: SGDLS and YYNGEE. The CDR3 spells CASSVDPQDTQYF. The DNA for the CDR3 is TGTGCCAGCAGCGTAGACCCCCAAGATACGCAGTATTTT. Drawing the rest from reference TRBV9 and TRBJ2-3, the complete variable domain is DSGVTQTPKHLITATGQRVTLRCSPRSGDLSVYWYQQSLDQGLQFLIQYYNGEERAKGNILERFSAQQFPDLHSELNLSSLELGDSALYFCASSVDPQDTQYFGPGTRLTVL.

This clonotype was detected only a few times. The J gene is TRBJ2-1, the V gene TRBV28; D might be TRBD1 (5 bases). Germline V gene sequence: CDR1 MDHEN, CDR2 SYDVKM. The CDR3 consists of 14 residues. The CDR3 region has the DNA TGTGCAGCCACGCGGCAGGGAACGATCAATGAGCAGTTCTTC. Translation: CAATRQGTINEQFF.